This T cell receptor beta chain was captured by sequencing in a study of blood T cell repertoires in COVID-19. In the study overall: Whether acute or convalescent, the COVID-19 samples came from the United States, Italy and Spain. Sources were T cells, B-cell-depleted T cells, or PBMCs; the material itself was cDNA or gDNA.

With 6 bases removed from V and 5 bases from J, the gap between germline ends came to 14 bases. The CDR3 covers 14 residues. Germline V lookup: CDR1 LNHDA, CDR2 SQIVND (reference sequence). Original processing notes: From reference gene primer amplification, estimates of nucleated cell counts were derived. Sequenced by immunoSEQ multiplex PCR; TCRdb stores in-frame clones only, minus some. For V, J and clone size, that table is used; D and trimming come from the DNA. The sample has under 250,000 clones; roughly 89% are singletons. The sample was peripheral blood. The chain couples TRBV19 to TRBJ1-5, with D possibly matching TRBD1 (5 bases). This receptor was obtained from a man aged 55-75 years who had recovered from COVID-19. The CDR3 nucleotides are TGTGCCAGTAGCAGGGATGCGGGATATCAGCCCCAGCATTTT. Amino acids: CASSRDAGYQPQHF. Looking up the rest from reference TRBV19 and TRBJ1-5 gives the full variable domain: DGGITQSPKYLFRKEGQNVTLSCEQNLNHDAMYWYRQDPGQGLRLIYYSQIVNDFQKGDIAEGYSVSREKKESFPLTVTSAQKNPTAFYLCASSRDAGYQPQHFGDGTRLSIL.